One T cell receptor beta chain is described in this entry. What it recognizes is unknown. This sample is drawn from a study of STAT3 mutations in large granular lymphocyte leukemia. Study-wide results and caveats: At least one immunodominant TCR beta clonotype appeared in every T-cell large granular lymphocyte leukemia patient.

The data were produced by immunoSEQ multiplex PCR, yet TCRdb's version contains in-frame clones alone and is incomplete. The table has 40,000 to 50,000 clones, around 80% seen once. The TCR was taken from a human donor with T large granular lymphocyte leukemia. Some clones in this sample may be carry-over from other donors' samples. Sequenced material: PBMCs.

The CDR3 coding sequence is TGTGCCAGCAGCCAGGGACAGGGGTTGAGGGAGCAGTACTTC. This translates into CASSQGQGLREQYF. The chain uses TRBV28 and TRBJ2-7; 10 positions match TRBD1. Germline V gene lookup returns CDR1 MDHEN and CDR2 SYDVKM. J gave up 7 bases and V 6 bases, and 9 bases lay outside the gene matches. The CDR3 loop spans 14 amino acids.